The entry below describes one T cell receptor beta chain. What it binds is unknown. The data were taken from a study of cytomegalovirus exposure and HLA in healthy donors. Study context: Across a few hundred genotyped donors, 81% landed in the Caucasian-associated ancestry cluster.

Both 60 Vbeta primers and 13 Jbeta primers went into the PCR. Measured with immunoSEQ multiplex PCR; TCRdb has only the in-frame clones, and not every one. The repertoire holds around 95,000 clones, with less than 85% as singletons. Notes on the study in general: A later analysis showed that HLA-associated TCR beta chains had undergone more clonal expansion than equally common others. A previous analysis found most TCR beta V segments productive roughly 87% or roughly 30% of the time.

The trim removed 7 bases at V and 6 bases at J, leaving 12 bases unmatched. The CDR3 contains 15 residues. Germline V gene sequence: CDR1 MNHEY, CDR2 SMNVEV (reference sequence). The chain combines TRBV27 with TRBJ2-1, with TRBD2 matching over 7 bases. Sequencing was carried out using PBMCs. The sequence derives from a male donor in good health and CMV-seronegative. The CDR3 region is CASTLFLGGFNEQFF. DNA for the CDR3: TGTGCCAGCACCCTCTTCTTGGGAGGGTTCAATGAGCAGTTCTTC.